This TCR beta chain originates from a study of metastatic and nonmetastatic thyroid tumors. Study-level background: The authors compared repertoires across blood and tumor or nodule tissue from malignant and benign thyroid patients. Study observations and caveats: Malignant thyroid tumors reportedly exceeded benign nodules significantly in TCR beta diversity, with the difference appearing in blood and tumor.

In the authors' methods: The study took CDR3 differences across clinicopathological groups and made a distant-metastasis classifier for papillary thyroid cancer from them. Through MiXCR, TCRdb re-clonotyped the PCR reads. TCRdb, not the original authors, processed these V and J calls. The table records around 4,700 clones, about 25% of them present only once. The CDR3 spans 13 residues. The V and J ends lost 2 bases and 8 bases, in that order; junction bases with no gene match: 2. Germline V gene lookup returns CDR1 SGHDT and CDR2 YYEEEE. All patients were untreated before thyroid surgery. By proportion, this clone is medium-sized. Its specificity is not known.

This clonotype originated in a male donor with papillary thyroid cancer or a benign thyroid nodule (not recorded which). Some clones in this sample may be carry-over from other donors' samples. The sequencing input was tumor tissue. The rearrangement joins TRBV5-6 to TRBJ1-1, with 11 bases matching TRBD1. As DNA, the CDR3 is TGTGCCAGCAGCTTTGGACAGGGGGCCGAAGCTTTCTTT. This translates into CASSFGQGAEAFF. The full variable domain, in which reference TRBV5-6 and TRBJ1-1 provide the parts outside the CDR3, is DAGVTQSPTHLIKTRGQQVTLRCSPKSGHDTVSWYQQALGQGPQFIFQYYEEEERQRGNFPDRFSGHQFPNYSSELNVNALLLGDSALYLCASSFGQGAEAFFGQGTRLTVV.